The 2 T cell receptor beta chains presented below share a single source sample, sequenced in a study of shared clonotypes between healthy human individuals. Method: immunoSEQ multiplex PCR; TCRdb's copy keeps in-frame clones and lacks some. Of approximately 940,000 clones listed, approximately 80% are singletons. Sequenced input: memory CD4+ T cells sorted from blood. Subset here: CD45RA-negative fraction. The receptor set was obtained from a man between 18 and 35 years old in good health.

The gene calls are TRBV9 and TRBJ2-5; 8 positions match TRBD1. CDR1 SGDLS and CDR2 YYNGEE come from the germline V gene. CDR3 size: 16 residues. V lost 0 bases and J lost 4; bases outside the gene matches: 8. The CDR3, as DNA: TGTGCCAGCAGCGTAGGACCTACAGGGGGGCGAGAGACCCAGTACTTC. Its translation: CASSVGPTGGRETQYF.

The rearrangement uses TRBV6-6 and TRBJ1-1, with no clear D. Germline V gene lookup returns CDR1 MNHNY and CDR2 SVGAGI (reference sequence). Trimming took off 5 bases at V and 2 bases at J, with 9 bases between the two ends. This CDR3 comprises 13 residues. The CDR3 DNA follows: TGTGCCAGCAGTATGAAGGTCAACACTGAAGCTTTCTTT. Translated, it gives CASSMKVNTEAFF.